This section outlines one T cell receptor (beta chain) sequence together with its context. This specimen comes from a study of OX40 agonist ivuxolimab in advanced cancers. At the level of the study: The patients got ivuxolimab, which is an agonistic anti-OX40 (CD134) antibody. All patients had ivuxolimab intravenously every 2 weeks at 0.01 to 10 mg/kg.

Profiled with immunoSEQ multiplex PCR; TCRdb holds only in-frame clones, not every one. The table has 40,000 to 60,000 clones, around four fifths seen once. This CDR3 comprises 13 residues. Trimming removed 1 base from V and 5 bases from J, with 8 bases in between. Per the germline V gene, CDR1 is SGHTA and CDR2 is FQGTGA. Material: CD4+ or CD8+ T cells sorted from blood, obtained in a trial of the OX40 agonist ivuxolimab. The rearrangement uses TRBV7-3 and TRBJ2-5; weak D call: TRBD1 (5 bases). The clonotype originates from an adult with an advanced solid tumor such as melanoma, head and neck, liver or kidney cancer. The CDR3 reads CASSLNRQETQYF. CDR3 coding DNA: TGTGCCAGCAGCTTAAATCGACAGGAGACCCAGTACTTC.